This paragraph reports one T cell receptor beta chain. The sample originates from a study of patients and donors after allogeneic stem cell transplantation. TCRdb analysed the RT-PCR reads with MiXCR anew, one entry per CDR3 protein. The sample holds hundreds of thousands of distinct CDR3 sequences, about a sixth seen once. The CDR3 is 15 residues long. The ends lost 4 bases at V and 3 bases at J; junction bases unmatched: 7. In germline, CDR1 is SGDLS, CDR2 YYNGEE. This sequence was found in a human donor who was either an allogeneic HSCT recipient or a stem cell or donor lymphocyte infusion donor (not recorded which). It is not recorded whose cells these are; they may come from a transplant donor. Input material: blood, either unsorted or a sorted T cell fraction (not recorded which). V and J are TRBV9 and TRBJ2-7; 10 positions agree with TRBD1. The CDR3 here is CASSPHRTGGYEQYF. The DNA for the CDR3 is TGTGCCAGCAGCCCCCACAGGACAGGGGGCTACGAGCAGTACTTC.